A selection of T cell receptor beta chains follows, all from one sample in a study of T cell repertoires in cytomegalovirus infection. One entry per CDR3 protein, called by TCRdb with MiXCR from the reads. This sample has a few hundred thousand distinct CDR3 sequences, with under 45% found just once. Their antigens are not known. Sequenced material: cultured PBMCs, taken from culture after CMV antigen stimulation. The receptors originated from a human donor in good health (CMV status not recorded). Some clones in this sample may be carry-over from other donors' samples. CDR3s include the opening cysteine and the closing phenylalanine or tryptophan. A D gene is named only where the DNA matches it firmly. The size entry is marked missing in some rows and otherwise reads once, few, many or a size class.

clone_size cdr3_length j_call v_call d_call cdr3_nt cdr3_aa
. 15 TRBJ2-5 TRBV7-2 . TGTGCCAGCAGCTCCCCCGCGGGGTCCCAAGAGACCCAGTACTTC CASSSPAGSQETQYF
many 13 TRBJ2-3 TRBV7-2 . TGTGCCAGCAGCTGGCGGGGCACAGATACGCAGTATTTT CASSWRGTDTQYF
. 15 TRBJ2-1 TRBV20-1 . TGCAGTGCTAGAGCCTCGGGACAAGTATTTTATGAGCAGTTCTTC CSARASGQVFYEQFF
few 16 TRBJ2-1 TRBV7-8 . TGTGCCAGCAGCCGCTCACCGGGACTCAGTGCCGATGAGCAGTTCTTC CASSRSPGLSADEQFF
few 14 TRBJ1-1 TRBV28 . TGTGCCAGCAGTACCCTACGGGAGAACACTGAAGCTTTCTTT CASSTLRENTEAFF
. 12 TRBJ2-1 TRBV19 . TGTGCCAGTAGGCTCAGGGAAGGTGAGCAGTTCTTC CASRLREGEQFF
many 15 TRBJ2-3 TRBV7-6 TRBD2 TGTGCCAGCAGCTCGGGACTAGCGGGTCCAGATACGCAGTATTTT CASSSGLAGPDTQYF
. 15 TRBJ2-2 TRBV2 . TGTGCCAGCCATCGGCTGGGGCGGACCACCGGGGAGCTGTTTTTT CASHRLGRTTGELFF
. 15 TRBJ2-5 TRBV6-2/TRBV6-3 TRBD2 TGTGCCAGCAGTTACAGGGCGGGGGACCAAGAGACCCAGTACTTC CASSYRAGDQETQYF
. 14 TRBJ2-7 TRBV5-1 . TGCGCCAGTCAACCCTCCGGGACGTTTGGCGAGCAGTACTTC CASQPSGTFGEQYF
. 16 TRBJ1-6 TRBV30 . TGTGCCTGGAACGGACGCGGGCGGTCGAGAGTGTCACCCCTCCACTTT CAWNGRGRSRVSPLHF
. 15 TRBJ2-6 TRBV7-2 . TGTGCCAGCCGACCACTAGGCTCTGGGGCCAACGTCCTGACTTTC CASRPLGSGANVLTF
. 14 TRBJ1-1 TRBV7-9 TRBD1 TGTGCCAGCAGCCTCGGACAGGGTCAACGTGGAGCTTTCTTT CASSLGQGQRGAFF
. 15 TRBJ1-5 TRBV7-2 . TGTGCCAGCAGCTTAGTGGGGCAGGCCAATCAGCCCCAGCATTTT CASSLVGQANQPQHF
many 15 TRBJ2-5 TRBV7-8 TRBD2 TGTGCCAGCAGTCTCTCTAGCGGGGGCCAAGAGACCCAGTACTTC CASSLSSGGQETQYF
. 15 TRBJ1-5 TRBV20-1 . TGCAGTGCTAGAGATCCGGGAAGGGCCGATCAGCCCCAGCATTTT CSARDPGRADQPQHF
once 16 TRBJ1-3 TRBV4-2 . TGTGCCAGCAGCGAAGGGGCAGGACTCTCTGGAAACACCATATATTTT CASSEGAGLSGNTIYF
. 12 TRBJ2-3 TRBV20-1 . TGCAGTGCTAGAGATCGTGTCCAAGAGGCGTATTTT CSARDRVQEAYF
. 14 TRBJ1-1 TRBV11-2 TRBD1 TGTGCCAGCAGCTTATACACAGGGGTTACCGAAGCTTTCTTT CASSLYTGVTEAFF
. 14 TRBJ2-7 TRBV12-3/TRBV12-4 TRBD1 TGTGCCAGCAGTTTTACGGGACAGCCGGACGAGCAGTACTTC CASSFTGQPDEQYF
. 12 TRBJ2-7 TRBV6-1 . TGTGCCATCCCCGGGCTAGGCTACGAGCAGTACTTC CAIPGLGYEQYF
. 14 TRBJ2-5 TRBV7-8 . TGTGCCAGCAGCACGGTACTAGCCCAAGAGACCCAGTACTTC CASSTVLAQETQYF
. 12 TRBJ2-1 TRBV20-1 . TGCAGTGCTAGCGCCAGGGTCGATGAGCAGTTCTTC CSASARVDEQFF
. 15 TRBJ2-5 TRBV7-9 TRBD2 TGTGCCAGCAGCTACCAAGGAGCGGGGGGAGAGACCCAGTACTTC CASSYQGAGGETQYF
. 14 TRBJ1-2 TRBV7-8 . TGTGCCAGCAGCTTAGGCGGGGCCATCTATGGCTACACCTTC CASSLGGAIYGYTF
. 13 TRBJ1-1 TRBV20-1 . TGCAGTGCTAGAGCCCCAGAGGGCACTGAAGCTTTCTTT CSARAPEGTEAFF
. 15 TRBJ2-3 TRBV20-1 . TGCAGTGCTAGTGTGCCGCCGGAAAGCACAGATACGCAGTATTTT CSASVPPESTDTQYF
few 13 TRBJ2-7 TRBV28 TRBD1 TGTGCCGCGTCCCCGGCAGGGGGCAGGGAGCAGTACTTC CAASPAGGREQYF
. 14 TRBJ2-3 TRBV20-1 TRBD2 TGCAGTGCAGCCGGGACTAGGGTTACAGATACGCAGTATTTT CSAAGTRVTDTQYF
. 15 TRBJ2-1 TRBV4-1 . TGCGCCAGCAGCCAAGTCCTCAGGGGGGTCCCTGAGCAGTTCTTC CASSQVLRGVPEQFF
few 15 TRBJ2-7 TRBV7-6 TRBD2 TGTGCCAGCAGCTTGAGCGGGGGGCCTTACTACGAGCAGTACTTC CASSLSGGPYYEQYF
. 20 TRBJ2-1 TRBV11-2 TRBD2 TGTGCCAGCAGCACACTCCCTGGGGGTAGCGGGAAAGGAGGACCCGATGAGCAGTTCTTC CASSTLPGGSGKGGPDEQFF
. 14 TRBJ1-2 TRBV7-2 . TGTGCCAGCAGCTTAGTTCCCAGCTCGTATGGCTACACCTTC CASSLVPSSYGYTF
few 14 TRBJ1-4 TRBV7-9 . TGTGCCAGCAGCCATCCGGACAGACGTGAAAAACTGTTTTTT CASSHPDRREKLFF
few 16 TRBJ2-4 TRBV6-5 . TGTGCCAGCAGTTACGCCAGGGGGGTAGCCAAAAACATTCAGTACTTC CASSYARGVAKNIQYF
. 15 TRBJ2-7 TRBV19 . TGTGCCAGTAGCCAGGTGGGAGATCGTTCCTACGAGCAGTACTTC CASSQVGDRSYEQYF